The entry that follows covers one T cell receptor (beta chain) sequence. Germline CDR1 reads SGHAT; CDR2 reads FQNNGV. Germline trimming cut 3 bases from V and 8 bases from J; bases unmatched to any gene: 5. The length of the CDR3 is 14 residues. Original processing notes: Cell counts per sample came from amplifying reference gene primers. Method: immunoSEQ multiplex PCR; TCRdb's copy keeps in-frame clones and lacks some. Clonal size and the V and J genes are those of that table, whereas D and trimming came from the DNA. This sample has 120,000 or so clones, with approximately 90% found just once. This specimen belongs to a study of blood T cell repertoires in COVID-19. Looking at the study overall: Whether acute or convalescent, the COVID-19 samples came from the United States, Italy and Spain. T cells, B-cell-depleted T cells, or PBMCs provided the cDNA or gDNA that served as material.

The sample was peripheral blood. The sequence was obtained from a man in his 70s with active or convalescent COVID-19. This chain links TRBV11-2 with TRBJ2-2, with 8 bases aligning to TRBD2. CDR3 in amino acids: CASSLGSGEGELFF. The CDR3 coding sequence is TGTGCCAGCAGCTTGGGTAGCGGGGAAGGGGAGCTGTTTTTT.